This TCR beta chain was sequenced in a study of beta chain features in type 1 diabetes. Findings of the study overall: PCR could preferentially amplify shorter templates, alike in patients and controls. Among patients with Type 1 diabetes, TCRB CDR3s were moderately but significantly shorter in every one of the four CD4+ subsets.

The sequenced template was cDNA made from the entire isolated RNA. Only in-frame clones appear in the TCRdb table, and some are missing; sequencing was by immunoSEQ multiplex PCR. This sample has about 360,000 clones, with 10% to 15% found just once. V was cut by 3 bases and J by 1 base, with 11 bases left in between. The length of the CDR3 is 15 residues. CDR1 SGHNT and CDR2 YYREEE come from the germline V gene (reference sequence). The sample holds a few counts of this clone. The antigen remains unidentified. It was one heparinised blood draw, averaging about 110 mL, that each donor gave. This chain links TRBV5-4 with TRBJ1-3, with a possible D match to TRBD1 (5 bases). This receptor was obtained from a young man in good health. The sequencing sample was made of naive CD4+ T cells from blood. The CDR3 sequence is CASSSPGTSGNTIYF. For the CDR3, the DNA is TGTGCCAGCAGCTCCCCCGGGACTTCTGGAAACACCATATATTTT.